The next 16 T cell receptor beta chains were all read from a single sample in a study of CD8 T cells in Susac syndrome (dated by TCRdb to about 2019). Library preparation used the immunoSEQ multiplex PCR assay. RNA was extracted using the RNeasy kit, and roughly 0.5 to 1 ug of the RNA was reverse transcribed with random hexamers. TCRdb redid the processing of the public reads, applying fastp at Q25 and MiXCR, and retained in-frame beta chains. A single entry per CDR3 protein holds the most common genes and DNA from its merged rows. In all, the sample holds about 140,000 distinct CDR3 sequences, and approximately 96% of those were seen once. Approximately 0.11% of the sample belongs to the ten largest clones. Sequenced: CD4+ T cells from PBMCs. Receptor source: a human donor with multiple sclerosis.

This clonotype came up once. This sequence joins TRBV7-2 and TRBJ2-7, with D maybe TRBD2 (6 bases). This CDR3 is built from 13 residues. V lost 5 bases to trimming and J lost 2 bases, with 10 bases between them. Per the germline V gene, CDR1 is SGHTA and CDR2 is FQGNSA. The DNA for the CDR3 is TGTGCCAGCAGCCGCCGGGGGACCTACGAGCAGTACTTC. Protein sequence: CASSRRGTYEQYF.

The V call is TRBV10-3, the J call TRBJ2-7, with 8 bases that match TRBD1. Per germline, CDR1 ENHRY and CDR2 SYGVKD. Unmatched junction bases numbered 7, after V lost 6 bases and J lost 0 bases. CDR3 length: 15 residues. The CDR3 loop reads CAIRPDRGSSYEQYF. CDR3 sequence (DNA): TGTGCCATCAGGCCCGACAGGGGAAGCTCCTACGAGCAGTACTTC.

V gene TRBV3-1 combines with J gene TRBJ1-2; 8 positions match TRBD1. There are 16 residues in the CDR3. After removal of 5 bases from V and 8 bases from J, the junction contained 16 bases not matched to a gene. Germline assignment: CDR1 LGHDT and CDR2 YNNKEL (reference sequence). The CDR3 nucleotides are TGTGCCAGCAGCTTCTTAAGTGGACAGGGCAGTGAAGGCTACACCTTC. This gives the protein CASSFLSGQGSEGYTF.

The chain joins TRBV6-2 or TRBV6-3 to TRBJ2-7; the D is unclear. Per the germline V gene, CDR1 is MNHEY and CDR2 is SVGEGT. There are 12 residues in the CDR3. Trimming cost V 6 bases and J 3 bases, with 9 bases left between them. CDR3 nucleotide sequence: TGTGCCAGCAGGACCCGGATCTACGAGCAGTACTTC. This gives the protein CASRTRIYEQYF.

The V gene is TRBV27, the J gene TRBJ1-4; D might be TRBD1 (6 bases). The CDR3 covers 14 residues. Germline V gene data show CDR1 as MNHEY and CDR2 as SMNVEV (reference sequence). V was pared by 2 bases and J by 5 bases, with 9 bases between. CDR3 residues: CASSLGGQNEKLFF. The CDR3, as DNA: TGTGCCAGCAGTTTAGGAGGACAGAATGAAAAACTGTTTTTT. The whole variable domain, filled in from reference TRBV27 and TRBJ1-4, reads EAQVTQNPRYLITVTGKKLTVTCSQNMNHEYMSWYRQDPGLGLRQIYYSMNVEVTDKGDVPEGYKVSRKEKRNFPLILESPSPNQTSLYFCASSLGGQNEKLFFGSGTQLSVL.

The chain couples TRBV19 to TRBJ2-7, with D tentatively TRBD2 (5 bases). CDR1 is LNHDA and CDR2 is SQIVND in the germline V gene (reference sequence). The CDR3 length is 15 residues. With 5 bases removed from V and 0 bases from J, the gap between germline ends came to 14 bases. The CDR3 nucleotides are TGTGCCAGTAGTCCTCGGGATCCGAGCTCCTACGAGCAGTACTTC. This encodes CASSPRDPSSYEQYF.

CDR3 loop: CASSQDPGDTQYF. The CDR3 DNA sequence: TGTGCCAGCAGCCAAGATCCGGGAGATACGCAGTATTTT. V and J are TRBV14 and TRBJ2-3; unclear D gene. Between the trimmed V and J ends, which lost 0 bases and 5 bases, there was a span of 6 bases. This CDR3 contains 13 residues. CDR1 is SGHDN and CDR2 is FVKESK in the germline V gene.

In its sample, this clonotype was seen once. The rearrangement joins TRBV7-6 to TRBJ1-1; D unclear. Germline V lookup: CDR1 SGHVS, CDR2 FNYEAQ. CDR3 length: 15 residues. Trimming removed 1 base at V and 2 bases at J, with 11 bases between. CDR3 protein: CASSLEWGGNTEAFF. CDR3 nucleotide sequence: TGTGCCAGCAGCTTAGAATGGGGAGGCAACACTGAAGCTTTCTTT.

This rearrangement joins TRBV29-1 to TRBJ2-3, with D perhaps TRBD2 (5 bases). Germline assignment: CDR1 SQVTM and CDR2 ANQGSEA. This CDR3 has 14 residues. The V gene lost 7 bases and the J gene lost 1 base, with 15 bases spanning the gap. The DNA of the CDR3 is TGCAGCGCGGGGATGGACTGGGGCACAGATACGCAGTATTTT. Translation gives CSAGMDWGTDTQYF.

The rearrangement joins TRBV12-3 or TRBV12-4 to TRBJ2-7, with 7 positions matching TRBD1. There are 14 residues in the CDR3. V shed 6 bases and J 6 bases; nucleotides not matched to a gene: 11. The CDR3 loop is CASSNSDRAIEQYF. The CDR3 coding sequence is TGTGCCAGCAGCAACTCTGACAGGGCCATCGAGCAGTACTTC.

This chain joins TRBV27 and TRBJ1-2; the D gene is possibly TRBD1 (6 bases). The CDR3 runs 16 residues. The V end was cut by 5 bases, the J end by 8 bases, with 24 bases between. CDR1 and CDR2 from the germline V gene are MNHEY and SMNVEV (reference sequence). The chain's CDR3 is CASSSRGQFTPGGYTF. Written as DNA, the CDR3 is TGTGCCAGCAGTAGCCGCGGACAGTTTACACCAGGCGGCTACACCTTC.

The chain combines TRBV29-1 with TRBJ1-4; D is perhaps TRBD1 (5 bases). Germline V gives CDR1 SQVTM, CDR2 ANQGSEA. The V end lost 0 bases, the J end lost 8 bases, and 10 bases lay between the germline ends. The CDR3 consists of 13 residues. In DNA form, the CDR3 reads TGCAGCGTTGAAGATGAGCGGGGGGAAAAACTGTTTTTT. Protein: CSVEDERGEKLFF.

This sequence joins TRBV7-2 and TRBJ2-5; TRBD2 matches at 12 bases. The CDR3 sequence is 18 residues long. Germline-derived CDR1 and CDR2 are SGHTA and FQGNSA. The junction had 12 bases not matched to a gene; V was cut back by 5 bases and J by 2 bases. CDR3 coding DNA: TGTGCCAGCAGCCGCCCGACTAGCGGGGGCCGGGCACAAGAGACCCAGTACTTC. Protein sequence: CASSRPTSGGRAQETQYF.

The gene calls are TRBV5-6 and TRBJ2-2; 15 bases align to TRBD2. Per germline, CDR1 SGHDT and CDR2 YYEEEE. The length of the CDR3 is 17 residues. The trim removed 4 bases at V and 1 base at J, leaving 2 bases unmatched. CDR3 DNA: TGTGCCAGCAGCCGGACTAGCGGGAGGGTGAACACCGGGGAGCTGTTTTTT. Translated, it gives CASSRTSGRVNTGELFF.

The rearrangement joins TRBV12-3 or TRBV12-4 to TRBJ1-2; 7 nucleotides match TRBD1. The CDR3 sequence is 14 residues long. The V and J ends lost 0 bases and 6 bases, in that order; junction bases with no gene match: 4. The CDR3 bases are TGTGCCAGCAGTTTAGCGCAGGGGACAGATGGCTACACCTTC. Amino acid sequence: CASSLAQGTDGYTF.

The chain uses TRBV7-2 and TRBJ2-2, with D unresolved. The CDR3 runs to 13 residues. Germline V gene sequence: CDR1 SGHTA, CDR2 FQGNSA. Deletions cut 5 bases from V and 2 bases from J, with 6 bases between. CDR3 sequence reads: CASSTDNTGELFF. The CDR3 DNA reads as TGTGCCAGCAGCACGGACAACACCGGGGAGCTGTTTTTT.